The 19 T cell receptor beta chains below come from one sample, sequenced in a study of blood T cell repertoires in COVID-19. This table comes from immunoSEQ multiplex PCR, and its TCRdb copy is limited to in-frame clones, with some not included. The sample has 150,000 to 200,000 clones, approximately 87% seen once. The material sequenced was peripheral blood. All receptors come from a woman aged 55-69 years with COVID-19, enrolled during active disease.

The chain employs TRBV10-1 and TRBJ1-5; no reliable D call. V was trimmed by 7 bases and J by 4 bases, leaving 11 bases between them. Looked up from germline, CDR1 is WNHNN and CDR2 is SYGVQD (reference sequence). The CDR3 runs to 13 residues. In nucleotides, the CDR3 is TGCGCCAGCATACTACGCCAAAATCAGCCCCAGCATTTT. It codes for CASILRQNQPQHF.

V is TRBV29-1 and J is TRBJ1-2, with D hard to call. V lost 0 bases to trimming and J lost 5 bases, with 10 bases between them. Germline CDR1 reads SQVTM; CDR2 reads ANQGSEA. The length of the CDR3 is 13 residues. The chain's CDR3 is CSVEDRQVYGYTF. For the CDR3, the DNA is TGCAGCGTTGAAGACCGGCAGGTGTATGGCTACACCTTC. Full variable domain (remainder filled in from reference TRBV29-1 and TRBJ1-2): SAVISQKPSRDICQRGTSLTIQCQVDSQVTMMFWYRQQPGQSLTLIATANQGSEATYESGFVIDKFPISRPNLTFSTLTVSNMSPEDSSIYLCSVEDRQVYGYTFGSGTRLTVV.

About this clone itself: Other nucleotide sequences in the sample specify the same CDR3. This CDR3 is CASSQDRGQTYEQYF. In nucleotides, the CDR3 is TGTGCCAGCAGCCAAGACAGGGGGCAGACCTACGAGCAGTACTTC. The chain couples TRBV4-2 to TRBJ2-7; 8 bases line up with TRBD1. J gave up 2 bases and V 0 bases, and 3 bases lay outside the gene matches. Per the germline V gene, CDR1 is LGHNA and CDR2 is YNFKEQ. The CDR3 extends over 15 amino acids.

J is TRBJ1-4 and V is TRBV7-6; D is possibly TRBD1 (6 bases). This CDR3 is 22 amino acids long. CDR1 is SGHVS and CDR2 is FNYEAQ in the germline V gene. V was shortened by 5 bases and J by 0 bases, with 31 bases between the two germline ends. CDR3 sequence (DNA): TGTGCCAGCAGCCCCGCACCGTTAGGGGGTTTAGGAGGTAGTGCAACTAATGAAAAACTGTTTTTT. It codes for CASSPAPLGGLGGSATNEKLFF.

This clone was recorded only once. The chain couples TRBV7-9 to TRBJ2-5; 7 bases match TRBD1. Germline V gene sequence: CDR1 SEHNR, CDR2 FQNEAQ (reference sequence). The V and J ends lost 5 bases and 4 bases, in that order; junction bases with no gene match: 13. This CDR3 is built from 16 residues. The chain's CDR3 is CASSPLTGIVGETQYF. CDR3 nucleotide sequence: TGTGCCAGCAGCCCACTGACAGGGATAGTGGGAGAGACCCAGTACTTC.

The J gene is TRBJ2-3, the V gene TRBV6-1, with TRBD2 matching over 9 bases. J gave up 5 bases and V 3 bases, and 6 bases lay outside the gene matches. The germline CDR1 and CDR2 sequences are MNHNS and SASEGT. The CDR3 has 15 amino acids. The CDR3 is CASSERLAGKDTQYF. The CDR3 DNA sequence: TGTGCCAGCAGTGAGCGGCTAGCGGGGAAAGATACGCAGTATTTT.

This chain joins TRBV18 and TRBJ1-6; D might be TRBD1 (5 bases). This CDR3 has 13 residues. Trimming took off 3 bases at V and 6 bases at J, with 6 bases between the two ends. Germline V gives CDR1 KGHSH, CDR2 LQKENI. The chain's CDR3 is CASSPRANSPLHF. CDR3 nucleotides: TGTGCCAGCTCACCCAGGGCTAATTCACCCCTCCACTTT.

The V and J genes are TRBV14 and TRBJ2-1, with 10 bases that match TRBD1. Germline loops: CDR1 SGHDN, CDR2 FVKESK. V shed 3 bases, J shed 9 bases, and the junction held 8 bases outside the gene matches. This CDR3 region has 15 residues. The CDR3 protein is CASSHDLRQGAEQFF. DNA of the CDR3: TGTGCCAGCAGCCACGACTTGCGACAGGGGGCTGAGCAGTTCTTC. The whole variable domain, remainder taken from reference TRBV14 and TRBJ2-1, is EAGVTQFPSHSVIEKGQTVTLRCDPISGHDNLYWYRRVMGKEIKFLLHFVKESKQDESGMPNNRFLAERTGGTYSTLKVQPAELEDSGVYFCASSHDLRQGAEQFFGPGTRLTVL.

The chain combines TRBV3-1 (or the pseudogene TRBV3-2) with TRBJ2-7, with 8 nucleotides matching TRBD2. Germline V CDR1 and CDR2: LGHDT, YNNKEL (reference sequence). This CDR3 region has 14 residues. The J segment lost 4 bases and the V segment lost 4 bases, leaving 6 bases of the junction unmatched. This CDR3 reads CASSPTGTRYEQYF. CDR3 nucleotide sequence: TGTGCCAGCAGCCCGACCGGGACTAGGTACGAGCAGTACTTC.

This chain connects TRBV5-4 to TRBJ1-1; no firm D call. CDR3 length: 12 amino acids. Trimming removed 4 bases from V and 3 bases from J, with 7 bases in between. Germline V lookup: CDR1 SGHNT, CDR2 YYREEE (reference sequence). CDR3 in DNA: TGTGCCAGCAGCCTACAGTACACTGAAGCTTTCTTT. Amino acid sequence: CASSLQYTEAFF.

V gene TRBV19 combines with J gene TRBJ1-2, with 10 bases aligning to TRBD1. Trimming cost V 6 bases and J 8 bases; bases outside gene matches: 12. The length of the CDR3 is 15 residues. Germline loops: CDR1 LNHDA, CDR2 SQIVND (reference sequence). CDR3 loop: CASSLVGTGESGYTF. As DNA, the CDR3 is TGTGCCAGTAGCCTCGTCGGGACAGGGGAGTCGGGCTACACCTTC. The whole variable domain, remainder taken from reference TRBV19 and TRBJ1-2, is DGGITQSPKYLFRKEGQNVTLSCEQNLNHDAMYWYRQDPGQGLRLIYYSQIVNDFQKGDIAEGYSVSREKKESFPLTVTSAQKNPTAFYLCASSLVGTGESGYTFGSGTRLTVV.

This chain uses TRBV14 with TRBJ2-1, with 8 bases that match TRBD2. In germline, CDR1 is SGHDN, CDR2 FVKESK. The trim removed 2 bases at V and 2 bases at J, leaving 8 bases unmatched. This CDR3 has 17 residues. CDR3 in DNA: TGTGCCAGCAGCCAACTCCCGACTAGCGAGCCCTACAATGAGCAGTTCTTC. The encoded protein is CASSQLPTSEPYNEQFF.

The CDR3 DNA is TGTGCCAGCAGCTCTTCCGGGGGAAGGGAGACCCAGTACTTC. Protein: CASSSSGGRETQYF. The rearrangement uses TRBV7-9 and TRBJ2-5, with a possible D match to TRBD2 (6 bases). The V end was cut by 4 bases, the J end by 5 bases, with 14 bases between. The CDR3 has 14 residues. Germline CDR1 reads SEHNR; CDR2 reads FQNEAQ (reference sequence).

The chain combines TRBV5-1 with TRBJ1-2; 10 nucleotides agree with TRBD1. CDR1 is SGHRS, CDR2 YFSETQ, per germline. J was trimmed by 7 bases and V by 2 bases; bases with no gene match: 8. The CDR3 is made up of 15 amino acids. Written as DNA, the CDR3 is TGCGCCAGCAGCTTTACCGGGACAGGGGCTGTTGGCTACACCTTC. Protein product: CASSFTGTGAVGYTF. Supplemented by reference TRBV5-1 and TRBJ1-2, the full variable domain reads KAGVTQTPRYLIKTRGQQVTLSCSPISGHRSVSWYQQTPGQGLQFLFEYFSETQRNKGNFPGRFSGRQFSNSRSEMNVSTLELGDSALYLCASSFTGTGAVGYTFGSGTRLTVV.

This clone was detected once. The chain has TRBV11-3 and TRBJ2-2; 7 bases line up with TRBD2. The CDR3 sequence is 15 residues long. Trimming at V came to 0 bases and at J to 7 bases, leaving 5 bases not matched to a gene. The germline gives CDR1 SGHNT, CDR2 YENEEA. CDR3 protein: CASSLDGRDYGELFF. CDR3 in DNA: TGTGCCAGCAGCTTAGATGGGCGGGACTACGGGGAGCTGTTTTTT. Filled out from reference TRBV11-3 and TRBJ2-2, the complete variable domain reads EAGVVQSPRYKIIEKKQPVAFWCNPISGHNTLYWYLQNLGQGPELLIRYENEEAVDDSQLPKDRFSAERLKGVDSTLKIQPAELGDSAVYLCASSLDGRDYGELFFGEGSRLTVL.

The CDR3 sequence is CASSPGTGGQETQYF. The CDR3 DNA reads TGTGCCAGCAGCCCCGGGACAGGGGGCCAAGAGACCCAGTACTTC. The rearrangement joins TRBV11-2 to TRBJ2-5, with 11 bases lining up with TRBD1. Germline assignment: CDR1 SGHAT and CDR2 FQNNGV. CDR3 size: 15 residues. The V segment lost 5 bases and the J segment 1 base; nucleotides outside the gene matches: 3.

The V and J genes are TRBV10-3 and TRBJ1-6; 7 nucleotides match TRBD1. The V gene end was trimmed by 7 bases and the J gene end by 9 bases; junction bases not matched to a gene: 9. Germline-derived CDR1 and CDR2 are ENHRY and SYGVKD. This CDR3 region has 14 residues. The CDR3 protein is CAITDRDMGSPLHF. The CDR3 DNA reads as TGTGCCATCACTGACAGGGATATGGGTTCACCCCTCCACTTT.

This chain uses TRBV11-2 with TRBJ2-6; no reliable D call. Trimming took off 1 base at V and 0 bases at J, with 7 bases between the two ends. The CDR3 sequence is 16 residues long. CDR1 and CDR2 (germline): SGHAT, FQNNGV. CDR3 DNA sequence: TGTGCCAGCAGCTTAGCCCGGGTCTCTGGGGCCAACGTCCTGACTTTC. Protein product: CASSLARVSGANVLTF.

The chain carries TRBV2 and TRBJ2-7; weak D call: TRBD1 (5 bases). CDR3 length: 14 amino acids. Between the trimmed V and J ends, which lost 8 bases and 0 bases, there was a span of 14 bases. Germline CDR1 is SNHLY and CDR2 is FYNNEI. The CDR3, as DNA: TGTGCCAGCCTTGGGGCAGTTAGCTCCTACGAGCAGTACTTC. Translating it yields CASLGAVSSYEQYF.